At least ten counts were recorded for the clone carrying this T cell receptor (beta chain). This record comes from a study of T cells in Graves' hyperthyroidism and ophthalmopathy. Germline V gene lookup returns CDR1 MNHNS and CDR2 SASEGT. The CDR3 has 14 residues. Trimming took 2 bases from V and 2 from J, leaving 7 bases between them. Regions amplified from RNA transcripts were the TCR beta CDR3 regions. When the TCR CDR3 underwent first-round RT-PCR, the HTBI primer set was used. TCRdb re-called the multiplex PCR reads through MiXCR, storing one row per CDR3 protein. This table holds roughly 350,000 distinct CDR3 sequences, about 14% found once. A roughly 10 ml volume of fresh peripheral blood provided the PBMCs.

This receptor was obtained from a woman in her twenties or thirties with Graves' ophthalmopathy. The sequenced sample consisted of blood. V and J are TRBV6-1 and TRBJ1-5; D not resolved. The CDR3 DNA sequence: TGTGCCAGCAGTGAAATGTATGGCAATCAGCCCCAGCATTTT. Residues: CASSEMYGNQPQHF.